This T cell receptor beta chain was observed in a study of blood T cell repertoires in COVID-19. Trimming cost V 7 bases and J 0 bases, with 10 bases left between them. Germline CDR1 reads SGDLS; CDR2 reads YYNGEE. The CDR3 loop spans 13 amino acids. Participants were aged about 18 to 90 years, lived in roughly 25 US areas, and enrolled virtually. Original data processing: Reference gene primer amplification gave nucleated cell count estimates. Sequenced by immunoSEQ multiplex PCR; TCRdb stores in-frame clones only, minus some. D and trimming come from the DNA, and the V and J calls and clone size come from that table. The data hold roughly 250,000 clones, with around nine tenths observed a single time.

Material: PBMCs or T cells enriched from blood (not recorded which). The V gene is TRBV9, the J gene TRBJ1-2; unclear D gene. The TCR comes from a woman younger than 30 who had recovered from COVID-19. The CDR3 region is CASGEATNYGYTF. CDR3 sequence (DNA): TGTGCCAGCGGTGAGGCGACTAACTATGGCTACACCTTC.